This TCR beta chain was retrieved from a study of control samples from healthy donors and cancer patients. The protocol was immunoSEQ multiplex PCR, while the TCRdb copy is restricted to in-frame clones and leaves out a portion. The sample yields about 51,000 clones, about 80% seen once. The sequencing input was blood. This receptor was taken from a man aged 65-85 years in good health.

The CDR3 spells CASSRWNGQGAGYGYTF. The DNA for the CDR3 is TGCGCCAGCAGCCGATGGAACGGACAGGGGGCGGGCTATGGCTACACCTTC. This chain uses TRBV4-1 with TRBJ1-2, with TRBD1 matching 11 bases. The germline V gene encodes CDR1 MGHRA and CDR2 YSYEKL. V was clipped by 4 bases and J by 4 bases; unmatched bases: 11. This CDR3 is 17 amino acids long.